The 4 T cell receptor beta chains reported below all come from one sample, sequenced in a study of T cell responses to AZD1222 COVID-19 vaccine. The data were produced by immunoSEQ multiplex PCR, yet TCRdb's version contains in-frame clones alone and is incomplete. The table has about 110,000 clones, around 90% seen once. The sequences come from peripheral blood, collected on day 0 of AZD1222 vaccination. The source is an adult in good health.

This chain connects TRBV19 to TRBJ2-7; D is possibly TRBD2 (6 bases). The length of the CDR3 is 13 residues. Trimming shortened V by 5 bases and J by 5 bases, and 13 bases separated the two germline ends. CDR1 is LNHDA and CDR2 is SQIVND in the germline V gene (reference sequence). The CDR3 DNA follows: TGTGCCAGTAGTCCGGGGGATACTAACGAGCAGTACTTC. This encodes CASSPGDTNEQYF.

The chain couples TRBV19 to TRBJ1-5; D is ambiguous. This CDR3 contains 14 residues. V lost 9 bases, J lost 5 bases, and 17 bases lay in between. CDR1 and CDR2 from the germline V gene are LNHDA and SQIVND (reference sequence). CDR3 coding DNA: TGTGCCAGCGGATTGCCGAGGGTCGATCAGCCCCAGCATTTT. Its protein is CASGLPRVDQPQHF.

The V call is TRBV19, the J call TRBJ1-1, with TRBD1 as a possible D gene (5 bases). Trimming removed 2 bases from V and 4 bases from J, with 8 bases in between. Germline V gives CDR1 LNHDA, CDR2 SQIVND (reference sequence). The CDR3 is 13 residues long. The CDR3 DNA reads as TGTGCCAGTAGTATACTTAGGGGCACTGAAGCTTTCTTT. This encodes CASSILRGTEAFF.

In this sample, this clone turned up once. The chain joins TRBV7-9 to TRBJ1-1, with 8 bases lining up with TRBD1. V lost 5 bases to trimming and J lost 6 bases; unmatched junction nucleotides: 11. The CDR3 has 15 amino acids. Germline V gene data show CDR1 as SEHNR and CDR2 as FQNEAQ (reference sequence). The DNA for the CDR3 is TGTGCCAGCAGCCTGAGGACAGGGCGGGACGCTGAAGCTTTCTTT. Translating gives CASSLRTGRDAEAFF.